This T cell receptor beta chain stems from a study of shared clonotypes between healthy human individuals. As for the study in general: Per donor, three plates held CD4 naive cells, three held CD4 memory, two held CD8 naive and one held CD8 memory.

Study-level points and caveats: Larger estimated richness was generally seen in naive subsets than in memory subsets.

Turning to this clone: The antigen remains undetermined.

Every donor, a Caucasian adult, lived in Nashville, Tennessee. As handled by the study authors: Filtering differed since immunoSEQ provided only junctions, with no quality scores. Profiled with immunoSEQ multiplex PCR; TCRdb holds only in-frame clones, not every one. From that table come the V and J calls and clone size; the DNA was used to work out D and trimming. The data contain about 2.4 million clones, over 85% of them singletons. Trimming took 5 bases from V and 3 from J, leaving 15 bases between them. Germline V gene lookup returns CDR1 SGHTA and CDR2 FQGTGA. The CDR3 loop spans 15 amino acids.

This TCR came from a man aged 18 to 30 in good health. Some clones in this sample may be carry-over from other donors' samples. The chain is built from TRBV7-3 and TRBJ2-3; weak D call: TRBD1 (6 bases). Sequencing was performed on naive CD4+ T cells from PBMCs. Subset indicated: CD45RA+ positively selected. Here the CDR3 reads CASSTLGGSTDTQYF. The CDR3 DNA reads TGTGCCAGCAGCACTCTAGGGGGATCGACAGATACGCAGTATTTT.